The clone carrying this TCR beta chain was detected ten times or more. The data derive from a study of blood T cell repertoires in COVID-19. Overall study: The samples span acute and convalescent COVID-19 from the United States, Italy and Spain. PBMCs, B-cell-depleted T cells, or T cells provided the cDNA or gDNA that made up the material.

The CDR3 is made up of 14 amino acids. V lost 5 bases, J lost 4 bases, and 12 bases lay in between. Germline V gives CDR1 MDHEN, CDR2 SYDVKM. Study processing details: Scientists estimated how many nucleated cells there were by amplifying reference gene primers. The protocol was immunoSEQ multiplex PCR, while the TCRdb copy is restricted to in-frame clones and leaves out a portion. The DNA gave D and trimming, while V, J and clone size come from that table. The repertoire has roughly 220,000 clones, around 84% of them found once; the top ten carry just under 20%. Sequencing input: peripheral blood. The rearrangement uses TRBV28 and TRBJ1-5, with D perhaps matching TRBD1 (5 bases). The source of this sequence is a man aged 30-40 years with active or convalescent COVID-19. CDR3 protein: CASSPPGGNQPQHF. CDR3 nucleotides: TGTGCCAGCAGTCCCCCCGGGGGGAATCAGCCCCAGCATTTT.